This TCR beta chain was observed in a study of Tregs in tolerant kidney transplant recipients. Profiling relied on immunoSEQ multiplex PCR, and the TCRdb table lists in-frame clones only, not all of them. The sample has more than 90,000 clones; about 91% are singletons. Concerning this clone: As yet, its antigen is unknown.

The germline V gene has CDR1 MNHEY and CDR2 SMNVEV (reference sequence). V was trimmed by 5 bases and J by 0 bases, leaving 18 bases between them. The length of the CDR3 is 17 residues. Study outcomes and limitations: Few patients were studied, so findings need validation in larger groups. Activated donor B cell expansion appeared to reveal the most relevant donor-specific TCRbeta repertoire. This study did not directly address biological reproducibility.

The J gene is TRBJ2-3, the V gene TRBV27; tentatively, D is TRBD1 (5 bases). The receptor's source is a human donor in good health. Input material: CD4+ T cells from blood. The CDR3, as DNA: TGTGCCAGCAGTGCACGATCCAGGGTGGCTAGCACAGATACGCAGTATTTT. Protein product: CASSARSRVASTDTQYF.